This entry is about one T cell receptor beta chain. The junction does not match germline at one end; this may be a read error. RNA transcripts served as template for amplifying TCR beta CDR3 sequences. The authors performed first-round RT-PCR with HTBI primers and then a second-round multiplex PCR. MiXCR, applied by TCRdb to the multiplex PCR reads, yields one record per CDR3 protein. Seen here are 500,000 to 600,000 distinct CDR3 sequences, just under 40% observed once, and the top ten hold about 4%. This record comes from a study of Graves' ophthalmopathy and Graves' hyperthyroidism. Study as a whole: Hyperthyroidism was considered stable when no ophthalmopathy appeared within 18 months of follow-up.

The CDR3 is 13 residues long. The germline V gene has CDR1 SEHNR and CDR2 FQNEAQ (reference sequence). Input material: peripheral blood or thyroid tissue (not recorded which). This TCR came from an adult man with Graves' hyperthyroidism. The rearrangement joins TRBV7-9 to TRBJ1-6; no clear D gene. The CDR3 here is CASSQDSHSPPHF. In DNA, the CDR3 is TGTGCCAGCAGCCAAGATAGCCATTCACCCCCCCACTTT.